These 23 T cell receptor beta chains originate from one sample sequenced in a study of cytomegalovirus exposure and HLA in healthy donors. Primers included in the PCR were 60 Vbeta and 13 Jbeta primers. Clones were read by immunoSEQ multiplex PCR, and TCRdb kept only the in-frame ones, dropping some. This table has around 300,000 clones, 65% to 85% appearing once. The sample consisted of PBMCs. The receptors derive from a female donor in good health and CMV-seronegative.

The chain joins TRBV7-2 to TRBJ2-7, with D perhaps matching TRBD2 (6 bases). The CDR3 has 17 residues. Germline CDR1 reads SGHTA; CDR2 reads FQGNSA. Trimming shortened V by 2 bases and J by 7 bases, and 24 bases separated the two germline ends. The CDR3 here is CASSLNGVRRGSMEQYF. The CDR3 region has the DNA TGTGCCAGCAGCTTAAATGGGGTACGGCGGGGCAGTATGGAGCAGTACTTC.

The genes are TRBV5-6 and TRBJ1-4; a weak D match, TRBD1 (5 bases). Germline V gene data show CDR1 as SGHDT and CDR2 as YYEEEE. There are 16 residues in the CDR3. V was pared by 0 bases and J by 8 bases, with 17 bases between. As DNA, the CDR3 is TGTGCCAGCAGCTTGGGTATTTGGACAAAGGAAGAAAAACTGTTTTTT. Translation: CASSLGIWTKEEKLFF.

The gene calls are TRBV2 and TRBJ1-1; weak D call: TRBD1 (6 bases). CDR3 size: 15 residues. Germline V CDR1 and CDR2: SNHLY, FYNNEI. Trimming left V 8 bases short and J 2 bases short, with 18 bases between. CDR3 loop: CASPARRDTNTEAFF. Here the CDR3 DNA reads TGTGCCAGCCCAGCCCGCCGGGACACCAACACTGAAGCTTTCTTT. The full variable domain, its missing parts supplied by reference TRBV2 and TRBJ1-1, is EPEVTQTPSHQVTQMGQEVILRCVPISNHLYFYWYRQILGQKVEFLVSFYNNEISEKSEIFDDQFSVERPDGSNFTLKIRSTKLEDSAMYFCASPARRDTNTEAFFGQGTRLTVV.

This clone showed up just a few times. V is TRBV29-1 and J is TRBJ1-1; D ambiguous. Trimming cost V 7 bases and J 1 base, with 7 bases left between them. The CDR3 length is 11 residues. Germline CDR1 reads SQVTM; CDR2 reads ANQGSEA. In DNA form, the CDR3 reads TGCAGCGCGAACGGGAACACTGAAGCTTTCTTT. Translated, it gives CSANGNTEAFF.

The chain has TRBV5-1 and TRBJ1-6; D possibly corresponds to TRBD1 (6 bases). The CDR3 has 15 residues. In germline, CDR1 is SGHRS, CDR2 YFSETQ. V lost 4 bases, J lost 7 bases, and 15 bases lay in between. CDR3 bases: TGCGCCAGCAGCAGGGACATCCCGGGCAATTCACCCCTCCACTTT. Its protein is CASSRDIPGNSPLHF.

This chain connects TRBV11-2 to TRBJ2-7; 14 bases line up with TRBD2. The germline CDR1 and CDR2 sequences are SGHAT and FQNNGV. This CDR3 contains 17 residues. With V trimmed by 5 bases and J by 0 bases, 6 bases remained unmatched. The CDR3 loop is CASSTGTSGGYSYEQYF. The CDR3 coding sequence is TGTGCCAGCAGCACCGGGACTAGCGGGGGATACTCCTACGAGCAGTACTTC.

The J gene is TRBJ2-7, the V gene TRBV6-1; the D gene is possibly TRBD2 (6 bases). Trimming removed 0 bases at V and 0 bases at J, with 9 bases between. Germline V CDR1 and CDR2: MNHNS, SASEGT. CDR3 length: 15 residues. The CDR3 region is CASSEAPGSSYEQYF. Here the CDR3 DNA reads TGTGCCAGCAGTGAAGCGCCCGGGAGCTCCTACGAGCAGTACTTC.

This sequence joins TRBV9 and TRBJ1-4, with D hard to call. The V end was cut by 4 bases, the J end by 16 bases, with 32 bases between. This CDR3 is built from 17 residues. Germline V gene sequence: CDR1 SGDLS, CDR2 YYNGEE. The CDR3 DNA reads as TGTGCCAGCAGCCCCGCCGAGGGCTTGGGATCTCCGAGGCTCGCGTTTTTT. It encodes CASSPAEGLGSPRLAFF.

This clone was counted a few times. This sample includes further DNA sequences coding for the same CDR3. This chain uses TRBV6-1 with TRBJ2-6; a weak D match, TRBD2 (5 bases). The V gene lost 2 bases and the J gene lost 1 base, with 6 bases spanning the gap. The CDR3 runs 15 residues. From germline, CDR1 is MNHNS and CDR2 SASEGT. In nucleotides, the CDR3 is TGTGCCAGCAGTGAAACGGGGTCTGGGGCCAACGTCCTGACTTTC. This codes for CASSETGSGANVLTF.

The sample holds a few counts of this clone. The chain has TRBV11-2 and TRBJ1-1; 11 nucleotides match TRBD1. Germline CDR1 and CDR2: SGHAT and FQNNGV. V shed 3 bases and J 4 bases; nucleotides not matched to a gene: 10. The CDR3 length is 17 residues. The CDR3 here is CASSFSGQGARSTEAFF. CDR3 nucleotide sequence: TGTGCCAGCAGCTTCTCCGGACAGGGGGCACGGAGCACTGAAGCTTTCTTT.

The chain joins TRBV23-1 to TRBJ1-5; D unclear. TRBV23-1 is filed as an ORF, its function uncertain. Trimming removed 7 bases at V and 4 bases at J, with 14 bases between. The CDR3 length is 14 residues. The CDR3 DNA is TGCGCCAGCAATTTGAGGAACTGGAATCAGCCCCAGCATTTT. It yields the protein CASNLRNWNQPQHF.

The V call is TRBV6-4, the J call TRBJ2-7; no clear D gene. Looked up from germline, CDR1 is MRHNA and CDR2 is SNTAGT. This CDR3 region has 13 residues. The V end was cut by 2 bases, the J end by 3 bases, with 8 bases between. The CDR3 here is CASSDLYYYEQYF. CDR3 sequence (DNA): TGTGCCAGCAGTGACCTATACTACTACGAGCAGTACTTC.

The chain employs TRBV28 and TRBJ1-5; tentatively, D is TRBD1 (5 bases). CDR3 length equals 13 residues. V gave up 7 bases and J gave up 4 bases, with 11 bases separating them. CDR1 is MDHEN and CDR2 is SYDVKM in the germline V gene. This CDR3 is CASTPTVNQPQHF. The CDR3 bases are TGTGCCAGCACCCCGACAGTGAATCAGCCCCAGCATTTT. The full variable domain, completed using reference TRBV28 and TRBJ1-5, is DVKVTQSSRYLVKRTGEKVFLECVQDMDHENMFWYRQDPGLGLRLIYFSYDVKMKEKGDIPEGYSVSREKKERFSLILESASTNQTSMYLCASTPTVNQPQHFGDGTRLSIL.

The genes are TRBV19 and TRBJ2-7; TRBD2 matches at 9 bases. V shed 5 bases, J shed 6 bases, and the junction held 8 bases outside the gene matches. CDR1 and CDR2 from the germline V gene are LNHDA and SQIVND (reference sequence). The CDR3 covers 14 residues. The DNA of the CDR3 is TGTGCCAGTAGTGGGGTAGCGGGAGCTCGCGAGCAGTACTTC. Translation gives CASSGVAGAREQYF.

The CDR3 reads CASSLEAGGNTIYF. CDR3 DNA: TGTGCCAGCAGCTTAGAGGCAGGAGGAAACACCATATATTTT. This chain links TRBV11-3 with TRBJ1-3; D remains ambiguous. Trimming shortened V by 0 bases and J by 4 bases, and 7 bases separated the two germline ends. The CDR3 totals 14 residues. Germline V gives CDR1 SGHNT, CDR2 YENEEA.

This chain links TRBV29-1 with TRBJ2-7; TRBD1 aligns across 7 bases. The CDR3 runs 14 residues. From germline, CDR1 is SQVTM and CDR2 ANQGSEA. The CDR3 here is CSVGQQTSSYEQYF. The CDR3 region has the DNA TGCAGTGTGGGACAGCAAACTTCGTCCTACGAGCAGTACTTC.

CDR3 region: CATLSDNEQYF. In nucleotides, the CDR3 is TGTGCCACCCTATCGGACAACGAGCAGTACTTC. The chain is built from TRBV10-3 and TRBJ2-7; possible D gene TRBD1, 5 bases. V dropped 10 bases and J dropped 5 bases, with 12 bases sitting between them. This CDR3 has 11 residues. CDR1 ENHRY and CDR2 SYGVKD come from the germline V gene.

This clone showed up just a few times. V usage is TRBV29-1 and J usage is TRBJ2-2; TRBD2 might be the D (5 bases). V lost 4 bases, J lost 6 bases, and 6 bases lay in between. This CDR3 contains 11 residues. Germline CDR1 is SQVTM and CDR2 is ANQGSEA. This CDR3 reads CSVGGPGELFF. As DNA, the CDR3 is TGCAGCGTTGGAGGGCCCGGGGAGCTGTTTTTT.

Comments on this clone: Germline and junction disagree at one end, which may indicate a read error. This sequence joins TRBV7-3 and TRBJ2-7; 8 bases are a match to TRBD1. CDR1 and CDR2 from the germline V gene are SGHTA and FQGTGA. This CDR3 region has 15 residues. Here the CDR3 reads CASSLTGGLGYEQYF. The CDR3 region has the DNA TGTGCCAGCAGTTTAACAGGGGGTTTAGGCTACGAGCAGTACTTC. Together with reference TRBV7-3 and TRBJ2-7, the CDR3 gives the full variable domain: GAGVSQTPSNKVTEKGKYVELRCDPISGHTALYWYRQSLGQGPEFLIYFQGTGAADDSGLPNDRFFAVRPEGSVSTLKIQRTERGDSAVYLCASSLTGGLGYEQYFGPGTRLTVT.

This chain links TRBV4-1 with TRBJ2-7, with 7 bases fitting TRBD2. The germline gives CDR1 MGHRA, CDR2 YSYEKL. The trim removed 2 bases at V and 6 bases at J, leaving 7 bases unmatched. The CDR3 sequence is 14 residues long. The chain's CDR3 is CASSQRGRAGEQYF. CDR3 nucleotide sequence: TGCGCCAGCAGCCAACGAGGGAGGGCGGGCGAGCAGTACTTC.

The J gene is TRBJ1-1, the V gene TRBV6-1; no definite D call. The germline V gene encodes CDR1 MNHNS and CDR2 SASEGT. Trimming stripped 2 bases from V and 5 bases from J, with 15 bases between. CDR3 length: 15 residues. CDR3 amino acids: CASSEQLVTGTEAFF. The CDR3 nucleotides read TGTGCCAGCAGTGAACAACTCGTCACGGGGACTGAAGCTTTCTTT.

The chain carries TRBV6-5 and TRBJ2-5, with D possibly matching TRBD1 (5 bases). CDR3 length: 13 amino acids. V was pared by 9 bases and J by 4 bases, with 15 bases between. Germline CDR1 reads MNHEY; CDR2 reads SVGAGI. Here the CDR3 reads CASGANTGETQYF. DNA of the CDR3: TGTGCCAGTGGAGCGAATACAGGAGAGACCCAGTACTTC.

The chain carries TRBV7-9 and TRBJ1-2; 7 positions agree with TRBD1. Germline V CDR1 and CDR2: SEHNR, FQNEAQ (reference sequence). This CDR3 comprises 15 residues. J was trimmed by 6 bases and V by 2 bases; bases with no gene match: 9. CDR3: CASSLPGTAPDGYTF. CDR3 in DNA: TGTGCCAGCAGCTTACCCGGGACAGCTCCCGATGGCTACACCTTC.